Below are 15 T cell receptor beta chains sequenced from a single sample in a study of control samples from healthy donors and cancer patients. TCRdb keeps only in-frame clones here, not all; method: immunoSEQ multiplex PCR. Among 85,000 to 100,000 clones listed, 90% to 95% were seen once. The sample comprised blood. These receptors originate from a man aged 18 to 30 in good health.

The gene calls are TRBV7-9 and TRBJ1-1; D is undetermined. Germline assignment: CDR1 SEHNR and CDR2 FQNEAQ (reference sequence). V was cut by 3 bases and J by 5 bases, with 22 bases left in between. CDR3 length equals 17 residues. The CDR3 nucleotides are TGTGCCAGCAGCTTCCTGTCGTCCGGACCTATGGGGACTGAAGCTTTCTTT. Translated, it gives CASSFLSSGPMGTEAFF.

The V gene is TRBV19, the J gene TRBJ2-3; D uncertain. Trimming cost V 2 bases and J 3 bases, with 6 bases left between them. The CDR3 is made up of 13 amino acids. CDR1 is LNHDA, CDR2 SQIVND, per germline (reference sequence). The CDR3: CASSIYLTDTQYF. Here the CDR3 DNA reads TGTGCCAGTAGTATATACTTAACAGATACGCAGTATTTT.

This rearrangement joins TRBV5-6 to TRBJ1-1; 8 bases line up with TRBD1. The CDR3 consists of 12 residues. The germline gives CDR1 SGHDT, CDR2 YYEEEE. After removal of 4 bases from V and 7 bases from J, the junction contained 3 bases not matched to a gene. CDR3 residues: CASSPGQGEAFF. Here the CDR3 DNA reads TGTGCCAGCAGCCCAGGACAGGGTGAAGCTTTCTTT.

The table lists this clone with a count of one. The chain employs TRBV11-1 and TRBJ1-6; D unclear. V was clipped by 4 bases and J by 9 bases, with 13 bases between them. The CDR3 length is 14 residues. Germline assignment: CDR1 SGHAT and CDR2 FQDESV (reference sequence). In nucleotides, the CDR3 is TGTGCCAGCAGCTCAAGACGGACCTTTTCACCCCTCCACTTT. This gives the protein CASSSRRTFSPLHF. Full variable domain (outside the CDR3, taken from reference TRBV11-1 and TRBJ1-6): EAEVAQSPRYKITEKSQAVAFWCDPISGHATLYWYRQILGQGPELLVQFQDESVVDDSQLPKDRFSAERLKGVDSTLKIQPAELGDSAMYLCASSSRRTFSPLHFGNGTRLTVT.

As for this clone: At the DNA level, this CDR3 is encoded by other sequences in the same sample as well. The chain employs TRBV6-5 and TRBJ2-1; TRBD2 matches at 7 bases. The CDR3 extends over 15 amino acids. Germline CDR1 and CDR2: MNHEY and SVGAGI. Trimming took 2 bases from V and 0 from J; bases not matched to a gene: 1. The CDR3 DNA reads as TGTGCCAGCAGTTACGGCGGGAGCTCCTACAATGAGCAGTTCTTC. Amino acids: CASSYGGSSYNEQFF.

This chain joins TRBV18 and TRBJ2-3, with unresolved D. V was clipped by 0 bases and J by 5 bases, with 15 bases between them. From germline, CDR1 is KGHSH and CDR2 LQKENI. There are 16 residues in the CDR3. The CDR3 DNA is TGTGCCAGCTCACCACCGGCCCGGCAAGCACGAGATACGCAGTATTTT. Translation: CASSPPARQARDTQYF. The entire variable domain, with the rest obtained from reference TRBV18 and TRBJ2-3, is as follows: NAGVMQNPRHLVRRRGQEARLRCSPMKGHSHVYWYRQLPEEGLKFMVYLQKENIIDESGMPKERFSAEFPKEGPSILRIQQVVRGDSAAYFCASSPPARQARDTQYFGPGTRLTVL.

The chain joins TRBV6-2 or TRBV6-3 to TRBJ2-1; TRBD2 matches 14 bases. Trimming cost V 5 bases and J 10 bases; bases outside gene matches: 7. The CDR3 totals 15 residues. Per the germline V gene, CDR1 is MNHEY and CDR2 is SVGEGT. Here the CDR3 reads CASSPTSGRAREQFF. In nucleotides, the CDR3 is TGTGCCAGCAGTCCGACTAGCGGGAGGGCCCGAGAGCAGTTCTTC.

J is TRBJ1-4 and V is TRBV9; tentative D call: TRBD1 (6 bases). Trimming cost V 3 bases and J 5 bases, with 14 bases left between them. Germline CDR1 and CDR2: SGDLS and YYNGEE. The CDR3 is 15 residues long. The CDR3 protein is CASSAEDRKNEKLFF. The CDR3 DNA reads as TGTGCCAGCAGCGCAGAAGACAGGAAGAATGAAAAACTGTTTTTT.

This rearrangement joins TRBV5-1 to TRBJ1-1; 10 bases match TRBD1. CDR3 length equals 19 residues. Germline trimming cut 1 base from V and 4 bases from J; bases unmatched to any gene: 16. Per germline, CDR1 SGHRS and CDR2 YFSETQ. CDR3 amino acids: CASSLPQLGTGVFGTEAFF. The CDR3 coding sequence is TGCGCCAGCAGCTTGCCCCAGTTGGGGACAGGGGTGTTCGGCACTGAAGCTTTCTTT.

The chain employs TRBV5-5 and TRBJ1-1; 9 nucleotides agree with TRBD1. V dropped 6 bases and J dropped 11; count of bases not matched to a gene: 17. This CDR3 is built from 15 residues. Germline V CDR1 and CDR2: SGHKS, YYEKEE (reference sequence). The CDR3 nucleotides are TGTGCCAGCAATCAACCGGGGACAGGGAGGATTTATGCTTTCTTT. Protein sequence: CASNQPGTGRIYAFF.

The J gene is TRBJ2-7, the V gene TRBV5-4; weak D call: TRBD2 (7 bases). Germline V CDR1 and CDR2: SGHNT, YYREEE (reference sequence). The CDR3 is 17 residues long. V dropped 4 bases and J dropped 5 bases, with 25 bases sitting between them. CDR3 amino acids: CASSLGGDTGQFDEQYF. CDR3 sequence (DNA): TGTGCCAGCAGCCTGGGGGGGGACACCGGACAGTTCGACGAGCAGTACTTC.

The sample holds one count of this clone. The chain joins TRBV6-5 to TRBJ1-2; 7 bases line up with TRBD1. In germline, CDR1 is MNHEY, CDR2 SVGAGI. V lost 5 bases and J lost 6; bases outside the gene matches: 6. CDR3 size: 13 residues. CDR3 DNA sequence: TGTGCCAGCAGTCAGATCAGGGGGGATGGCTACACCTTC. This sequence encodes CASSQIRGDGYTF.

The chain's CDR3 is CASSLQGALTEAFF. CDR3 nucleotides: TGTGCCAGCAGTTTGCAGGGGGCCCTCACTGAAGCTTTCTTT. This chain uses TRBV27 with TRBJ1-1; 8 bases align to TRBD1. The junction had 4 bases not matched to a gene; V was cut back by 3 bases and J by 4 bases. Germline lookup yields CDR1 MNHEY and CDR2 SMNVEV (reference sequence). The CDR3 spans 14 residues.

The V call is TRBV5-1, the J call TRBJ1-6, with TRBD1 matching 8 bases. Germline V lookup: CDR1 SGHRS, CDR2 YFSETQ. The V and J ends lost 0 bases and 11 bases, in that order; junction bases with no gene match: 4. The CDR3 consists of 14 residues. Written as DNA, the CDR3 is TGCGCCAGCAGCTTGGGGGACAGGAGTCCACCCCTCCACTTT. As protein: CASSLGDRSPPLHF.

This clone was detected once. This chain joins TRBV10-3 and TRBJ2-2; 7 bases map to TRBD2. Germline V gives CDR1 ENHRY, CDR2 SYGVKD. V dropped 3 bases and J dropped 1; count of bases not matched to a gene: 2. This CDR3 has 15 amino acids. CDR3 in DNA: TGTGCCATCAGTGACTCGGGAGGGAACACCGGGGAGCTGTTTTTT. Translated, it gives CAISDSGGNTGELFF.